The clone carrying this T cell receptor (beta chain) was found a few times. V was pared by 6 bases and J by 4 bases, with 20 bases between. The CDR3 sequence is 16 residues long. From the PCR reads, TCRdb re-called clones with MiXCR. This sample yields a few thousand clones, of which roughly 38% are seen a single time; about 21% belongs to the top ten. The entry originates in a study of metastatic and nonmetastatic thyroid tumors. Ahead of thyroid surgery, no patient had received treatment of any kind. This receptor was obtained from a female donor with papillary thyroid cancer or a benign thyroid nodule (not recorded which). Some clones in this sample may be carry-over from other donors' samples. The specimen was adjacent normal tissue. The chain has TRBV12-3 or TRBV12-4 and TRBJ2-3, with D perhaps matching TRBD2 (6 bases). The CDR3 DNA follows: TGTGCCAGCAGCCCTTCTGAGGGAGGAGAGTCAGATACGCAGTATTTT. Its protein is CASSPSEGGESDTQYF.